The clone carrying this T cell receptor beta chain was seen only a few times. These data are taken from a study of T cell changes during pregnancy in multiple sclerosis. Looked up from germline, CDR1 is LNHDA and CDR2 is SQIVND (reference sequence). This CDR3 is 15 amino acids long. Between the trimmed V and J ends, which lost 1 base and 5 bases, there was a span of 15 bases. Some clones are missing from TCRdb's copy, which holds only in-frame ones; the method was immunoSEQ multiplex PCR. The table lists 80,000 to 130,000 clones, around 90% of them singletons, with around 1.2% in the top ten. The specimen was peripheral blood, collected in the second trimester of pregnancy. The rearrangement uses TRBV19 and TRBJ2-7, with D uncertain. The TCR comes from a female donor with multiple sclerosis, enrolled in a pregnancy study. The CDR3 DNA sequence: TGTGCCAGTAGTATAGGGGCAGGCCCCCCTGACGAGCAGTACTTC. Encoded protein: CASSIGAGPPDEQYF.